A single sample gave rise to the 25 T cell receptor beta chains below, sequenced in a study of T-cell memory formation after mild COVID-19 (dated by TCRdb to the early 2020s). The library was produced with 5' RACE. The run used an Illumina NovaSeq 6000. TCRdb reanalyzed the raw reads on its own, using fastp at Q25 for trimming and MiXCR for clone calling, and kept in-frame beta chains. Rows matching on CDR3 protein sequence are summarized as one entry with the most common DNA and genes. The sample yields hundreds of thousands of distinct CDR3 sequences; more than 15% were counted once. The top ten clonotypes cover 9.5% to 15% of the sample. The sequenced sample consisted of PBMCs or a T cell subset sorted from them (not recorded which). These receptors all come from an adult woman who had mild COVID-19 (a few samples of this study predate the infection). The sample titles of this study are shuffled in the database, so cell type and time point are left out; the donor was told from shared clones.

This CDR3 reads CATSPGTGAPQGGGYTF. The DNA for the CDR3 is TGTGCCACCAGCCCCGGGACAGGGGCCCCACAGGGGGGTGGCTACACCTTC. V is TRBV24-1 and J is TRBJ1-2; 10 nucleotides agree with TRBD1. The trim removed 7 bases at V and 7 bases at J, leaving 17 bases unmatched. This CDR3 is 17 amino acids long. CDR1 is KGHDR, CDR2 SFDVKD, per germline.

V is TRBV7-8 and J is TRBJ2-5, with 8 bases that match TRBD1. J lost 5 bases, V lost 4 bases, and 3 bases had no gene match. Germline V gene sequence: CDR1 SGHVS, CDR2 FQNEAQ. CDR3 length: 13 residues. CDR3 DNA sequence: TGTGCCAGCAGCTCGACAGGGGAGGAGACCCAGTACTTC. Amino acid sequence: CASSSTGEETQYF.

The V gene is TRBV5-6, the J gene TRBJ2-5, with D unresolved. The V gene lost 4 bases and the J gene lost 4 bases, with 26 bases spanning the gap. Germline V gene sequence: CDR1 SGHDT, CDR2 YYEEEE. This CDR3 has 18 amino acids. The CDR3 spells CASSPATKASIVGETQYF. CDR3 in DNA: TGTGCCAGCAGCCCTGCCACCAAGGCCTCCATAGTGGGAGAGACCCAGTACTTC.

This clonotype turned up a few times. CDR3: CASSLAPVPYEQYF. The CDR3 nucleotides read TGCGCCAGCAGCTTGGCCCCGGTACCCTACGAGCAGTACTTC. The genes are TRBV5-1 and TRBJ2-7, with D hard to call. The CDR3 length is 14 residues. The V and J ends lost 0 bases and 2 bases respectively, with 9 bases between them. Germline CDR1 is SGHRS and CDR2 is YFSETQ.

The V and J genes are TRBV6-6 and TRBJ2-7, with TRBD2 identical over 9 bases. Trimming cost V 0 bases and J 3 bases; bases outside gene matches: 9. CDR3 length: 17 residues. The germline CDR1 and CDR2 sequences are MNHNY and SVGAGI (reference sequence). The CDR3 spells CASSYSTRGGSYYEQYF. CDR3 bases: TGTGCCAGCAGTTACTCGACGCGGGGGGGATCCTACTACGAGCAGTACTTC.

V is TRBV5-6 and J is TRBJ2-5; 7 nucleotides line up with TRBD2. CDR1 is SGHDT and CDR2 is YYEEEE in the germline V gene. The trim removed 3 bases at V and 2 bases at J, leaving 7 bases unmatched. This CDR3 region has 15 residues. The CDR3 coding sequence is TGTGCCAGCAGCTCGAGACTAGCTACACAAGAGACCCAGTACTTC. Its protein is CASSSRLATQETQYF.

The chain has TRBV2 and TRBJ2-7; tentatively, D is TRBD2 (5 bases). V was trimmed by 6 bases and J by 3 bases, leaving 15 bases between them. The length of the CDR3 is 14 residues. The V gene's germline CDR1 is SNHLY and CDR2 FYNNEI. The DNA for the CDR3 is TGTGCCAGCAGGCCCGGACTGGATTACTACGAGCAGTACTTC. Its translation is CASRPGLDYYEQYF.

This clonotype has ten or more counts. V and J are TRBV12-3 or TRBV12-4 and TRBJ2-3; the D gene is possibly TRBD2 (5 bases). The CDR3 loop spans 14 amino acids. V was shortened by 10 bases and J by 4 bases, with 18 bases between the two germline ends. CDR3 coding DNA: TGTGCCACCTCGAGATCGGGGTTATCAGATACGCAGTATTTT. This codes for CATSRSGLSDTQYF.

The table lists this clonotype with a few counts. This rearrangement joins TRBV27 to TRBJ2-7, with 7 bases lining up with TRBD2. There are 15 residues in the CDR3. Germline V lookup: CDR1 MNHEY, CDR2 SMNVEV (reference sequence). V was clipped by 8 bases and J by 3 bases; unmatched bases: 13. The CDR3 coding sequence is TGTGCCAGCCGAACCTCCGGGGGGTTCCTCTACGAGCAGTACTTC. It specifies CASRTSGGFLYEQYF.

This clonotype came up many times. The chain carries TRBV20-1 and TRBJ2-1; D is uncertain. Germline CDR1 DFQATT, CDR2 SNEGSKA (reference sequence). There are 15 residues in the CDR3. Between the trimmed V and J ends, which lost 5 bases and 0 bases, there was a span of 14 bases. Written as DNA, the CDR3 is TGCAGTGCTCCAGAACCGAAAAGCTCCTACAATGAGCAGTTCTTC. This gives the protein CSAPEPKSSYNEQFF.

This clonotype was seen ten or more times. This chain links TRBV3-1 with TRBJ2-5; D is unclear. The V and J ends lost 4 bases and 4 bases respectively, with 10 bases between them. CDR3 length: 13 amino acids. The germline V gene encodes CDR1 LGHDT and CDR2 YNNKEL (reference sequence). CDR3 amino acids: CASSLEPAETQYF. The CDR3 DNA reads TGTGCCAGCAGCCTTGAGCCTGCAGAGACCCAGTACTTC.

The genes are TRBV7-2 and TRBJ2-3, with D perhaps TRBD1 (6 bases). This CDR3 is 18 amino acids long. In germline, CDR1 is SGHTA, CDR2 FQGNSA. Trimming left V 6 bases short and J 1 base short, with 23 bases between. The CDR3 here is CASRGYPLGGGRTDTQYF. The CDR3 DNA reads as TGTGCCAGCAGGGGATATCCGCTTGGGGGCGGTCGCACAGATACGCAGTATTTT.

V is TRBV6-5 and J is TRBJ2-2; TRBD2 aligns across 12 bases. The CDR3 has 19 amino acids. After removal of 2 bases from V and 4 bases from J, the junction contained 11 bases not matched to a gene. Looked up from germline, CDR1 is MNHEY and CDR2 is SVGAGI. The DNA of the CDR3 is TGTGCCAGCAGTTACCGCCCTAGCGGGGGGGGCCTACGCACCGGGGAGCTGTTTTTT. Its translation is CASSYRPSGGGLRTGELFF.

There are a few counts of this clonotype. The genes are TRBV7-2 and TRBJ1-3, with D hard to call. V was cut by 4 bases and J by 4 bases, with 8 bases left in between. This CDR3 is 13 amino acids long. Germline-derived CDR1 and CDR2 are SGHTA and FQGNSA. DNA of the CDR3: TGTGCCAGCAGCTGGTCAGAGGGAAACACCATATATTTT. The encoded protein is CASSWSEGNTIYF.

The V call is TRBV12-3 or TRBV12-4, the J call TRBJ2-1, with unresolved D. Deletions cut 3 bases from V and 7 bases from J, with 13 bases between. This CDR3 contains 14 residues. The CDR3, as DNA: TGTGCCAGCAGTTTTCTCGGACCGTCAAATGAGCAGTTCTTC. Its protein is CASSFLGPSNEQFF.

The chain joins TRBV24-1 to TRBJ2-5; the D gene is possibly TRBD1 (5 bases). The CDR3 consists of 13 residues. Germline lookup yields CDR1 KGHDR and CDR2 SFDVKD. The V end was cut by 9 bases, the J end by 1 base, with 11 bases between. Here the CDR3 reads CATRKTAQETQYF. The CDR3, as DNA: TGTGCCACCCGAAAGACAGCCCAAGAGACCCAGTACTTC.

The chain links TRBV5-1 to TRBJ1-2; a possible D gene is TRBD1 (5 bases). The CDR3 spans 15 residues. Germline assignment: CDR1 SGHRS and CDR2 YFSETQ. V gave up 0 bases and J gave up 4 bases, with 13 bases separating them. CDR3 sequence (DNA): TGCGCCAGCAGCTTGGTCCCGGGGGTCAGCTATGGCTACACCTTC. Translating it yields CASSLVPGVSYGYTF. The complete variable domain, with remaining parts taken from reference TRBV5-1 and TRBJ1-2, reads KAGVTQTPRYLIKTRGQQVTLSCSPISGHRSVSWYQQTPGQGLQFLFEYFSETQRNKGNFPGRFSGRQFSNSRSEMNVSTLELGDSALYLCASSLVPGVSYGYTFGSGTRLTVV.

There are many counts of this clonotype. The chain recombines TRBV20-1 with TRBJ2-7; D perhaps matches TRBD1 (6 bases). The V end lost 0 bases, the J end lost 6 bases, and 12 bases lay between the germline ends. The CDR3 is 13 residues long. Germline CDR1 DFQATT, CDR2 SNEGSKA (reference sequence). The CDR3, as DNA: TGCAGTGCTAGAGACTCACAGGGCCCCGAGCAGTACTTC. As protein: CSARDSQGPEQYF.

The chain's CDR3 is CASTPGRGNSPLHF. DNA of the CDR3: TGTGCCAGCACCCCGGGACGGGGGAATTCACCCCTCCACTTT. The rearrangement joins TRBV3-1 to TRBJ1-6; D is perhaps TRBD1 (5 bases). Germline V CDR1 and CDR2: LGHDT, YNNKEL (reference sequence). Between the trimmed V and J ends, which lost 7 bases and 7 bases, there was a span of 14 bases. The CDR3 loop spans 14 amino acids.

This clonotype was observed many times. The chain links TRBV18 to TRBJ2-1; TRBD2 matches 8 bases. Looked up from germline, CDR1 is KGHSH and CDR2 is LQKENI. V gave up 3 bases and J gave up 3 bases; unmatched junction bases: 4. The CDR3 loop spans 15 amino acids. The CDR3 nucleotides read TGTGCCAGCTCACCCCCCGGGACTAGCTACAATGAGCAGTTCTTC. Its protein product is CASSPPGTSYNEQFF.

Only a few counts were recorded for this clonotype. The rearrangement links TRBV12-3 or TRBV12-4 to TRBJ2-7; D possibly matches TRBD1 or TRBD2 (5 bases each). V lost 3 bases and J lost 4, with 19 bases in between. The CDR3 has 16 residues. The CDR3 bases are TGTGCCAGCAGTTTGTATGGGGGACGTTCAGAGTACGAGCAGTACTTC. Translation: CASSLYGGRSEYEQYF.

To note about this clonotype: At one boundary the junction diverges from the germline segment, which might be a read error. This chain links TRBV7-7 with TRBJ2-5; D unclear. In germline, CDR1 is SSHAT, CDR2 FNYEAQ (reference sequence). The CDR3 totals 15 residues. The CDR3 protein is CASSLVVSNRETQYF. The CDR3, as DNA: TGTGCTAGCAGCTTAGTTGTTAGTAATCGGGAGACCCAGTACTTC. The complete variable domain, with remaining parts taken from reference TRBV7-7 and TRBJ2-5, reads GAGVSQSPRYKVTKRGQDVTLRCDPISSHATLYWYQQALGQGPEFLTYFNYEAQPDKSGLPSDRFSAERPEGSISTLTIQRTEQRDSAMYRCASSLVVSNRETQYFGPGTRLLVL.

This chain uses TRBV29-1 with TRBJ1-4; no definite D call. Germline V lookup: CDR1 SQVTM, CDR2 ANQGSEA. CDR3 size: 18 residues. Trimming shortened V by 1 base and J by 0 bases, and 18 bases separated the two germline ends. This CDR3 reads CSVEGGRRPRTTNEKLFF. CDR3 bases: TGCAGCGTTGAAGGGGGAAGGCGACCCAGGACAACTAATGAAAAACTGTTTTTT.

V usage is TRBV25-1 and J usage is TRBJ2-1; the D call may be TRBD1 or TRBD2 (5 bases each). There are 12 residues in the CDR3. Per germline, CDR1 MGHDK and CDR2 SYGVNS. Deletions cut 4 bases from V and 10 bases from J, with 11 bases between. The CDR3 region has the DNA TGTGCCAGCAGTGCATCCGGGACGGAGCAGTTCTTC. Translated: CASSASGTEQFF. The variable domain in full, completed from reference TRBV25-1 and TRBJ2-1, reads EADIYQTPRYLVIGTGKKITLECSQTMGHDKMYWYQQDPGMELHLIHYSYGVNSTEKGDLSSESTVSRIRTEHFPLTLESARPSHTSQYLCASSASGTEQFFGPGTRLTVL.

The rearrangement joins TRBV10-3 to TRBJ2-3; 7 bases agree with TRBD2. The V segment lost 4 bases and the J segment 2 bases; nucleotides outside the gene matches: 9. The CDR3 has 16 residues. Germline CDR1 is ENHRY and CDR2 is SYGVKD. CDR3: CAISGPSGALTDTQYF. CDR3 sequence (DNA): TGTGCCATCAGTGGCCCGAGCGGGGCCCTCACAGATACGCAGTATTTT.